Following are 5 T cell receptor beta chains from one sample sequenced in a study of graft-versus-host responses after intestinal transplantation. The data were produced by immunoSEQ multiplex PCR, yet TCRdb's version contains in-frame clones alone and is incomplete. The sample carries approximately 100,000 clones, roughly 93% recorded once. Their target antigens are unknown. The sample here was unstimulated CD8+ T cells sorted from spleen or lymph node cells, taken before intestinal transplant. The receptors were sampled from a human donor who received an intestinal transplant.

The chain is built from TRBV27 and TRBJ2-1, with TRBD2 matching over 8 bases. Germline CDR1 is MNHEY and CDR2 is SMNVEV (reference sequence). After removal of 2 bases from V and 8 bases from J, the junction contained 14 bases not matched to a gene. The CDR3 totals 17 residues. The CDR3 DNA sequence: TGTGCCAGCAGTTTAGGTAGCGGGGCCCTACGTTCCCATGAGCAGTTCTTC. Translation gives CASSLGSGALRSHEQFF.

This chain's CDR3 is CASSSPITGQGYNGGELFF. Written as DNA, the CDR3 is TGCGCCAGCAGCTCGCCCATTACGGGACAGGGGTACAATGGCGGGGAGCTGTTTTTT. V gene TRBV5-1 combines with J gene TRBJ2-2; 10 positions match TRBD1. The germline gives CDR1 SGHRS, CDR2 YFSETQ. V gave up 3 bases and J gave up 7 bases; unmatched junction bases: 18. The CDR3 is made up of 19 amino acids.

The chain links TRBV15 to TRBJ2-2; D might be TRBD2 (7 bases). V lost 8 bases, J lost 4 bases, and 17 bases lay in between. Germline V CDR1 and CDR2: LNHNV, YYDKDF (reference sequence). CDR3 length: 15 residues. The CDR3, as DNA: TGTGCCACCTCGGCCTCGCGGGGGCCCACCGGGGAGCTGTTTTTT. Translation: CATSASRGPTGELFF.

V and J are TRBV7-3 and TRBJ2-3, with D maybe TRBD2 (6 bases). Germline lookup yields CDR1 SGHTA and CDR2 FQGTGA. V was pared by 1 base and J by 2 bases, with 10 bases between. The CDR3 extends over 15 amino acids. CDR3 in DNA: TGTGCCAGCAGCTTAATGGGGGGATCCACAGATACGCAGTATTTT. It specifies CASSLMGGSTDTQYF.

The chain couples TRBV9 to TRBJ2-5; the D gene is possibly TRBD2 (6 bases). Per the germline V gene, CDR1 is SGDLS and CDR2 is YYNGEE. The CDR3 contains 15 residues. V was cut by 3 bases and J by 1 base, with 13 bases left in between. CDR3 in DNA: TGTGCCAGCAGCGGAGGGCTAGCGACCCAAGAGACCCAGTACTTC. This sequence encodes CASSGGLATQETQYF. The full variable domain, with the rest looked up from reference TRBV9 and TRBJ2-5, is DSGVTQTPKHLITATGQRVTLRCSPRSGDLSVYWYQQSLDQGLQFLIQYYNGEERAKGNILERFSAQQFPDLHSELNLSSLELGDSALYFCASSGGLATQETQYFGPGTRLLVL.